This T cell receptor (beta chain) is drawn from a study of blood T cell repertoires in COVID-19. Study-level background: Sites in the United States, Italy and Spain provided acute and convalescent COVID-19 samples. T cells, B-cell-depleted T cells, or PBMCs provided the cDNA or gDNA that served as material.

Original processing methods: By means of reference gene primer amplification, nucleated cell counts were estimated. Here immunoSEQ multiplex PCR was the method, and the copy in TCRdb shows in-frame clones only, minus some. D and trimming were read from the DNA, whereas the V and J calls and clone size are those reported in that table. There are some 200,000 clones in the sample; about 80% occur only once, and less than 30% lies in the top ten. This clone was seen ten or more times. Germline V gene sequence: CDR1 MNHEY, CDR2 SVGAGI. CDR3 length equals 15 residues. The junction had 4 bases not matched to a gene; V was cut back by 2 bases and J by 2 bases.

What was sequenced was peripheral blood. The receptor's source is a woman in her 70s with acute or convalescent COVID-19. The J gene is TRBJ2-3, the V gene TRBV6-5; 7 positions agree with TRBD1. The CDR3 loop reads CASSYGDRATDTQYF. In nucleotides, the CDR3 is TGTGCCAGCAGTTACGGGGACAGAGCCACAGATACGCAGTATTTT.